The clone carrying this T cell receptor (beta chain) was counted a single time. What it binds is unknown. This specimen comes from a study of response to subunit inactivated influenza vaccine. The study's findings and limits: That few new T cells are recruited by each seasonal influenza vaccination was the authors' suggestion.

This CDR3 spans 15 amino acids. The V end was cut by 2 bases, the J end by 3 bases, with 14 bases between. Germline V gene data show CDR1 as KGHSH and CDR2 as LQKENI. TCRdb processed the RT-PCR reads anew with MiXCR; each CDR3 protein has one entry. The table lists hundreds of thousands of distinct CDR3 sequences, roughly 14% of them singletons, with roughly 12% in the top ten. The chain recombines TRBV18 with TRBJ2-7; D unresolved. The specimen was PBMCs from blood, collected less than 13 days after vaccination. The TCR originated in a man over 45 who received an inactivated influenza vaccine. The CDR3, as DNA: TGTGCCAGCTCACCAAGCACAGTTACCCACTACGAGCAGTACTTC. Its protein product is CASSPSTVTHYEQYF. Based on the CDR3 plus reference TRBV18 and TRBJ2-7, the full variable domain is NAGVMQNPRHLVRRRGQEARLRCSPMKGHSHVYWYRQLPEEGLKFMVYLQKENIIDESGMPKERFSAEFPKEGPSILRIQQVVRGDSAAYFCASSPSTVTHYEQYFGPGTRLTVT.